This TCR beta chain was recorded in a study of control samples from healthy donors and cancer patients. This CDR3 comprises 12 residues. Here immunoSEQ multiplex PCR was the method, and the copy in TCRdb shows in-frame clones only, minus some. The data hold just under 150,000 clones, with about 91% observed a single time. The chain joins TRBV21-1 to TRBJ2-7; TRBD1 reflects the table's D call only, with no check against the DNA. TRBV21-1 constitutes a pseudogene. This sequence originates from a young man in good health. Sequencing was done on a sample of blood. The CDR3 spells CASSSPGGRQYF. CDR3 coding DNA: TGTGCCAGCAGCAGCCCAGGGGGTCGGCAGTACTTC.